A single sample gave rise to the 21 T cell receptor beta chains below, sequenced in a study of cytomegalovirus exposure and HLA in healthy donors. PCR primers comprised 60 Vbeta and 13 Jbeta primers. Using immunoSEQ multiplex PCR, the repertoire was profiled, and TCRdb retains in-frame clones only, with some absent. Of roughly 110,000 clones listed, about two thirds are singletons. The material sequenced was PBMCs. The receptors originated from a man between 25 and 39 years old in good health and CMV-seropositive.

This chain joins TRBV7-2 and TRBJ2-3; 7 bases agree with TRBD2. With V trimmed by 5 bases and J by 2 bases, 7 bases remained unmatched. This CDR3 has 15 amino acids. The germline V gene has CDR1 SGHTA and CDR2 FQGNSA. In DNA, the CDR3 is TGTGCCAGCAGCCTTAGCGGGTCTCCCACAGATACGCAGTATTTT. Translated, it gives CASSLSGSPTDTQYF. The whole variable domain, filled in from reference TRBV7-2 and TRBJ2-3, reads GAGVSQSPSNKVTEKGKDVELRCDPISGHTALYWYRQSLGQGLEFLIYFQGNSAPDKSGLPSDRFSAERTGGSVSTLTIQRTQQEDSAVYLCASSLSGSPTDTQYFGPGTRLTVL.

The chain combines TRBV4-1 with TRBJ1-2; 7 bases map to TRBD1. Germline V gene lookup returns CDR1 MGHRA and CDR2 YSYEKL. The V and J ends lost 1 base and 7 bases, in that order; junction bases with no gene match: 9. The CDR3 length is 15 residues. The CDR3 DNA sequence: TGCGCCAGCAGCCAAGTTTACAGGGGCGATGGTGGCTACACCTTC. Its protein product is CASSQVYRGDGGYTF.

This chain uses TRBV5-1 with TRBJ1-3; D call uncertain. The V gene's germline CDR1 is SGHRS and CDR2 YFSETQ. CDR3 length equals 14 residues. V was shortened by 4 bases and J by 0 bases, with 8 bases between the two germline ends. The CDR3 DNA reads as TGCGCCAGCAGCCCCCTTTCCTCTGGAAACACCATATATTTT. Translated, it gives CASSPLSSGNTIYF.

The CDR3 here is CASSSPTEGGQETQYF. CDR3 bases: TGTGCCAGCAGTTCCCCAACAGAGGGGGGGCAAGAGACCCAGTACTTC. V gene TRBV6-5 combines with J gene TRBJ2-5, with a possible D match to TRBD2 (7 bases). Trimming took 4 bases from V and 2 from J, leaving 17 bases between them. In germline, CDR1 is MNHEY, CDR2 SVGAGI. The CDR3 runs to 16 residues.

The rearrangement joins TRBV4-2 to TRBJ2-5; 13 bases fit TRBD2. This CDR3 region has 16 residues. V dropped 2 bases and J dropped 4; count of bases not matched to a gene: 4. Looked up from germline, CDR1 is LGHNA and CDR2 is YNFKEQ. The chain's CDR3 is CASSQTTSGGAETQYF. The CDR3 DNA reads TGTGCCAGCAGCCAAACCACTAGCGGGGGGGCAGAGACCCAGTACTTC.

The V and J genes are TRBV27 and TRBJ1-4, with unresolved D. CDR3 length equals 15 residues. The ends were cut back, 8 bases at V and 3 bases at J, with 16 bases in the middle. The germline gives CDR1 MNHEY, CDR2 SMNVEV (reference sequence). The CDR3 sequence: CASGNPGYPNEKLFF. CDR3 DNA: TGTGCCAGCGGAAACCCAGGTTATCCTAATGAAAAACTGTTTTTT.

The CDR3 is CASSLGGPRTDTQYF. The CDR3 DNA reads as TGCGCCAGCAGCTTGGGCGGGCCGCGCACAGATACGCAGTATTTT. The chain has TRBV5-1 and TRBJ2-3; a weak D match, TRBD2 (5 bases). Trimming cost V 0 bases and J 1 base, with 9 bases left between them. The CDR3 length is 15 residues. The germline V gene encodes CDR1 SGHRS and CDR2 YFSETQ. Full variable domain (remainder filled in from reference TRBV5-1 and TRBJ2-3): KAGVTQTPRYLIKTRGQQVTLSCSPISGHRSVSWYQQTPGQGLQFLFEYFSETQRNKGNFPGRFSGRQFSNSRSEMNVSTLELGDSALYLCASSLGGPRTDTQYFGPGTRLTVL.

This rearrangement joins TRBV11-1 to TRBJ1-2; D not resolved. Germline V CDR1 and CDR2: SGHAT, FQDESV (reference sequence). The CDR3 sequence is 13 residues long. The V and J ends lost 4 bases and 5 bases respectively, with 11 bases between them. The CDR3 sequence is CASSSLSGYGYTF. The CDR3 DNA reads TGTGCCAGCAGCTCTCTCTCCGGGTATGGCTACACCTTC.

The V call is TRBV7-8, the J call TRBJ1-1; D is unclear. Trimming took off 4 bases at V and 1 base at J, with 25 bases between the two ends. The CDR3 runs 19 residues. Looked up from germline, CDR1 is SGHVS and CDR2 is FQNEAQ. The CDR3: CASSSLVADFGGRNTEAFF. The CDR3 region has the DNA TGTGCCAGCAGCTCCCTAGTTGCGGACTTCGGAGGAAGGAACACTGAAGCTTTCTTT.

The V call is TRBV4-1, the J call TRBJ2-5; D possibly corresponds to TRBD2 (5 bases). V lost 0 bases and J 7 bases, leaving 9 bases between the germline ends. The CDR3 has 13 amino acids. Germline V gives CDR1 MGHRA, CDR2 YSYEKL. The DNA of the CDR3 is TGCGCCAGCAGCCAAGAAGGCGGAGGGACCCAGTACTTC. It is translated as CASSQEGGGTQYF.

The CDR3 bases are TGCGCCAGCAGCCAAGAAGAGGGCGTGAACACTGAAGCTTTCTTT. Protein product: CASSQEEGVNTEAFF. V gene TRBV4-1 combines with J gene TRBJ1-1, with unresolved D. Trimming pared 0 bases from V and 0 bases from J, leaving 8 bases between. This CDR3 region has 15 residues. Germline CDR1 reads MGHRA; CDR2 reads YSYEKL.

V usage is TRBV5-1 and J usage is TRBJ2-3; TRBD2 aligns across 10 bases. The CDR3 is made up of 16 amino acids. V shed 0 bases and J 2 bases; nucleotides not matched to a gene: 3. CDR1 is SGHRS and CDR2 is YFSETQ in the germline V gene. This CDR3 is CASSLELAGNTDTQYF. CDR3 bases: TGCGCCAGCAGCTTGGAACTAGCGGGAAACACAGATACGCAGTATTTT. Complete variable domain (other parts from reference TRBV5-1 and TRBJ2-3): KAGVTQTPRYLIKTRGQQVTLSCSPISGHRSVSWYQQTPGQGLQFLFEYFSETQRNKGNFPGRFSGRQFSNSRSEMNVSTLELGDSALYLCASSLELAGNTDTQYFGPGTRLTVL.

The chain couples TRBV6-5 to TRBJ1-1; D gene unclear. Germline V lookup: CDR1 MNHEY, CDR2 SVGAGI. V was shortened by 7 bases and J by 3 bases, with 12 bases between the two germline ends. This CDR3 has 13 amino acids. This chain's CDR3 is CASTRGLDTEAFF. The CDR3 region has the DNA TGTGCCAGCACTCGGGGTCTGGACACTGAAGCTTTCTTT.

The rearrangement joins TRBV14 to TRBJ2-7, with TRBD2 matching over 9 bases. The CDR3 is 13 amino acids. After removal of 8 bases from V and 6 bases from J, the junction contained 8 bases not matched to a gene. Germline V gene data show CDR1 as SGHDN and CDR2 as FVKESK. The CDR3 loop is CASPGTSSLEQYF. DNA of the CDR3: TGTGCCAGCCCCGGGACTAGCAGTCTCGAGCAGTACTTC.

V usage is TRBV14 and J usage is TRBJ2-7; TRBD2 agrees at 10 bases. Germline V gene sequence: CDR1 SGHDN, CDR2 FVKESK. V was pared by 0 bases and J by 1 base, with 9 bases of the junction left unmatched. There are 18 residues in the CDR3. In DNA form, the CDR3 reads TGTGCCAGCAGCCAAGACCGGGCTAGCGGGGGTTCGTCCTACGAGCAGTACTTC. Residues: CASSQDRASGGSSYEQYF.

The chain employs TRBV19 and TRBJ2-6; 7 nucleotides line up with TRBD1. Trimming at V came to 5 bases and at J to 4 bases, leaving 14 bases not matched to a gene. The V gene's germline CDR1 is LNHDA and CDR2 SQIVND (reference sequence). The CDR3 is made up of 18 amino acids. This chain's CDR3 is CASSPRQGTTGGANVLTF. CDR3 in DNA: TGTGCCAGTAGTCCTCGACAGGGTACGACGGGGGGGGCCAACGTCCTGACTTTC. Variable domain in full (rest from reference TRBV19 and TRBJ2-6): DGGITQSPKYLFRKEGQNVTLSCEQNLNHDAMYWYRQDPGQGLRLIYYSQIVNDFQKGDIAEGYSVSREKKESFPLTVTSAQKNPTAFYLCASSPRQGTTGGANVLTFGAGSRLTVL.

In DNA form, the CDR3 reads TGTGCCAGTAGGGACTTTTTCTGGGGCTACACCTTC. This encodes CASRDFFWGYTF. V gene TRBV19 combines with J gene TRBJ1-2; D unclear. Between the trimmed V and J ends, which lost 6 bases and 8 bases, there was a span of 13 bases. This CDR3 is 12 amino acids long. CDR1 is LNHDA and CDR2 is SQIVND in the germline V gene (reference sequence). Full variable domain (missing parts from reference TRBV19 and TRBJ1-2): DGGITQSPKYLFRKEGQNVTLSCEQNLNHDAMYWYRQDPGQGLRLIYYSQIVNDFQKGDIAEGYSVSREKKESFPLTVTSAQKNPTAFYLCASRDFFWGYTFGSGTRLTVV.

The chain uses TRBV27 and TRBJ1-4; TRBD1 agrees at 7 bases. This CDR3 spans 17 amino acids. The V and J ends lost 3 bases and 7 bases, in that order; junction bases with no gene match: 14. Per germline, CDR1 MNHEY and CDR2 SMNVEV (reference sequence). The CDR3 sequence is CASSFSEAGGLGEKLFF. As DNA, the CDR3 is TGTGCCAGCAGTTTCTCGGAGGCAGGGGGACTTGGTGAAAAACTGTTTTTT.

This chain uses TRBV7-2 with TRBJ1-2; TRBD1 might be the D (5 bases). V lost 1 base and J 8 bases, leaving 11 bases between the germline ends. Germline CDR1 is SGHTA and CDR2 is FQGNSA. CDR3 size: 13 residues. The CDR3 spells CASSLGQSGGYTF. In DNA form, the CDR3 reads TGTGCCAGCAGCTTAGGACAGTCAGGCGGCTACACCTTC. The whole variable domain, remainder taken from reference TRBV7-2 and TRBJ1-2, is GAGVSQSPSNKVTEKGKDVELRCDPISGHTALYWYRQSLGQGLEFLIYFQGNSAPDKSGLPSDRFSAERTGGSVSTLTIQRTQQEDSAVYLCASSLGQSGGYTFGSGTRLTVV.

V and J are TRBV28 and TRBJ2-1, with 7 bases identical to TRBD2. CDR3 length equals 13 residues. Germline CDR1 is MDHEN and CDR2 is SYDVKM. J lost 5 bases, V lost 4 bases, and 2 bases had no gene match. CDR3 protein: CASSSAGDNEQFF. The CDR3, as DNA: TGTGCCAGCAGTTCTGCGGGGGACAATGAGCAGTTCTTC.

V and J are TRBV29-1 and TRBJ1-3; D may be TRBD1 (6 bases). CDR1 SQVTM and CDR2 ANQGSEA come from the germline V gene. Between the trimmed V and J ends, which lost 7 bases and 0 bases, there was a span of 13 bases. This CDR3 has 14 residues. CDR3 DNA: TGCAGCGGAGACAGGTCGCTCTCTGGAAACACCATATATTTT. Its translation is CSGDRSLSGNTIYF. The complete variable domain, with remaining parts taken from reference TRBV29-1 and TRBJ1-3, reads SAVISQKPSRDICQRGTSLTIQCQVDSQVTMMFWYRQQPGQSLTLIATANQGSEATYESGFVIDKFPISRPNLTFSTLTVSNMSPEDSSIYLCSGDRSLSGNTIYFGEGSWLTVV.